The 13 T cell receptor beta chains in this list originate from one sample, sequenced in a study of blood T cell repertoires in COVID-19. Assay used: immunoSEQ multiplex PCR; TCRdb lists only in-frame clones, some missing. Of some 200,000 clones listed, 75% to 90% are singletons. Sequenced: PBMCs or T cells enriched from blood (not recorded which). The source of these receptors is a woman aged 35 to 49 with acute COVID-19.

This rearrangement joins TRBV19 to TRBJ2-1; TRBD2 agrees at 15 bases. The CDR3 spans 16 residues. Germline V gives CDR1 LNHDA, CDR2 SQIVND (reference sequence). The trim removed 5 bases at V and 4 bases at J, leaving 3 bases unmatched. Written as DNA, the CDR3 is TGTGCCAGTAGTGTGGGACTAGCGGGGGGATACAATGAGCAGTTCTTC. Protein sequence: CASSVGLAGGYNEQFF. Looking up the rest from reference TRBV19 and TRBJ2-1 gives the full variable domain: DGGITQSPKYLFRKEGQNVTLSCEQNLNHDAMYWYRQDPGQGLRLIYYSQIVNDFQKGDIAEGYSVSREKKESFPLTVTSAQKNPTAFYLCASSVGLAGGYNEQFFGPGTRLTVL.

The chain employs TRBV19 and TRBJ1-2; no firm D call. Trimming took off 3 bases at V and 4 bases at J, with 3 bases between the two ends. The germline CDR1 and CDR2 sequences are LNHDA and SQIVND (reference sequence). The CDR3 has 11 amino acids. The CDR3 protein is CASSIGYGYTF. CDR3 DNA: TGTGCCAGTAGTATCGGCTATGGCTACACCTTC. The variable domain in full, with the rest retrieved from reference TRBV19 and TRBJ1-2, is DGGITQSPKYLFRKEGQNVTLSCEQNLNHDAMYWYRQDPGQGLRLIYYSQIVNDFQKGDIAEGYSVSREKKESFPLTVTSAQKNPTAFYLCASSIGYGYTFGSGTRLTVV.

The chain uses TRBV30 and TRBJ1-5, with D possibly being TRBD1 (6 bases). This CDR3 is built from 15 residues. V was shortened by 5 bases and J by 1 base, with 15 bases between the two germline ends. Germline CDR1 GTSNPN, CDR2 SVGIG (reference sequence). Here the CDR3 DNA reads TGTGCCTGGGGGAGTAGGGGGAAGAGCAATCAGCCCCAGCATTTT. Its protein product is CAWGSRGKSNQPQHF.

The chain employs TRBV12-3 or TRBV12-4 and TRBJ1-2; 10 nucleotides agree with TRBD1. The CDR3 has 13 amino acids. Trimming cost V 6 bases and J 3 bases; bases outside gene matches: 1. The CDR3 reads CASRTGGDYGYTF. CDR3 nucleotides: TGTGCCAGCAGGACAGGGGGCGACTATGGCTACACCTTC.

J is TRBJ2-1 and V is TRBV5-1; 7 bases fit TRBD2. With 0 bases clipped from V and 7 bases from J, the junction kept 10 bases outside the gene matches. The CDR3 extends over 16 amino acids. The germline gives CDR1 SGHRS, CDR2 YFSETQ. This CDR3 is CASSLVASGAGNEQFF. DNA of the CDR3: TGCGCCAGCAGCTTGGTTGCCAGCGGGGCGGGGAATGAGCAGTTCTTC. The full variable domain, completed using reference TRBV5-1 and TRBJ2-1, is KAGVTQTPRYLIKTRGQQVTLSCSPISGHRSVSWYQQTPGQGLQFLFEYFSETQRNKGNFPGRFSGRQFSNSRSEMNVSTLELGDSALYLCASSLVASGAGNEQFFGPGTRLTVL.

This clone was recorded only once. The chain uses TRBV19 and TRBJ2-2; tentative D call: TRBD2 (5 bases). This CDR3 contains 15 residues. Per the germline V gene, CDR1 is LNHDA and CDR2 is SQIVND (reference sequence). Trimming removed 6 bases from V and 2 bases from J, with 13 bases in between. CDR3 sequence (DNA): TGTGCCAGTAGGAAGGGAGTTACTAACACCGGGGAGCTGTTTTTT. Encoded protein: CASRKGVTNTGELFF.

The chain carries TRBV24-1 and TRBJ2-1, with 9 nucleotides matching TRBD1. Germline loops: CDR1 KGHDR, CDR2 SFDVKD. J lost 8 bases, V lost 4 bases, and 11 bases had no gene match. The CDR3 runs 16 residues. CDR3 nucleotide sequence: TGTGCCACCAGTGACCGGACAGGGGCTGGTATGGATGAGCAGTTCTTC. Protein sequence: CATSDRTGAGMDEQFF.

The genes are TRBV11-2 and TRBJ1-5; D unresolved. The V end was cut by 2 bases, the J end by 5 bases, with 7 bases between. The CDR3 is 13 amino acids. Germline CDR1 and CDR2: SGHAT and FQNNGV. CDR3 protein: CASSLWSDQPQHF. The CDR3 coding sequence is TGTGCCAGCAGCTTATGGAGTGATCAGCCCCAGCATTTT.

The V gene is TRBV5-4, the J gene TRBJ1-1; TRBD1 is a possible D gene (6 bases). Germline V gene sequence: CDR1 SGHNT, CDR2 YYREEE (reference sequence). This CDR3 is built from 13 residues. V was cut by 7 bases and J by 1 base, with 11 bases left in between. The CDR3 DNA reads TGTGCCAGCGCTATCAGGGGGAACACTGAAGCTTTCTTT. It encodes CASAIRGNTEAFF.

V usage is TRBV5-4 and J usage is TRBJ1-4, with D possibly being TRBD1 (6 bases). Germline V gene lookup returns CDR1 SGHNT and CDR2 YYREEE (reference sequence). The V end was cut by 4 bases, the J end by 2 bases, with 9 bases between. This CDR3 is 14 amino acids long. The CDR3 sequence is CASSGGQTNEKLFF. CDR3 DNA: TGTGCCAGCAGCGGAGGACAGACTAATGAAAAACTGTTTTTT.

J is TRBJ1-4 and V is TRBV5-8; possibly TRBD1 for D (6 bases). Germline V lookup: CDR1 SGHTS, CDR2 YDEGEE. Trimming removed 1 base at V and 7 bases at J, with 14 bases between. The CDR3 is 15 residues long. The CDR3 is CASSLLGARIEKLFF. The CDR3 DNA sequence: TGTGCCAGCAGCTTGTTGGGGGCGCGTATTGAAAAACTGTTTTTT. Drawing the rest from reference TRBV5-8 and TRBJ1-4, the complete variable domain is EAGVTQSPTHLIKTRGQQATLRCSPISGHTSVYWYQQALGLGLQFLLWYDEGEERNRGNFPPRFSGRQFPNYSSELNVNALELEDSALYLCASSLLGARIEKLFFGSGTQLSVL.

On this clone itself: The junction differs from germline at one of its ends, possibly a read error. The chain couples TRBV27 to TRBJ2-5, with TRBD2 identical over 13 bases. Germline loops: CDR1 MNHEY, CDR2 SMNVEV (reference sequence). The CDR3 is 13 amino acids. The CDR3: CASSPRLAGGIDF. CDR3 in DNA: TGTGCCAGCAGTCCCCGACTAGCGGGGGGTATAGACTTC.

The CDR3 nucleotides read TGTGCCAGCCATACCCGACAGGGGAAAGGAAACACCATATATTTT. As protein: CASHTRQGKGNTIYF. This chain uses TRBV6-5 with TRBJ1-3, with TRBD1 matching over 8 bases. This CDR3 comprises 15 residues. From germline, CDR1 is MNHEY and CDR2 SVGAGI. J was trimmed by 4 bases and V by 8 bases; bases with no gene match: 10.